This T cell receptor beta chain was profiled in a study of molecular identifiers for immune sequencing clone quantification. A single record per CDR3 protein comes from TCRdb applying MiXCR to the PCR reads. The sample contains 35,000 to 45,000 distinct CDR3 sequences, around 18% of which appear only once. Worth noting for this clonotype: Its antigen is as yet unknown.

CDR1 and CDR2 from the germline V gene are SGHAT and FQNNGV. The CDR3 covers 17 residues. The J segment lost 5 bases and the V segment lost 0 bases, leaving 7 bases of the junction unmatched. A CD8+CD4-CCR7+CD45RA+ gate was used to sort naive CD8 T cells. Findings of the study overall: With a barcode shared among identical TCR molecules, highly expanded clone sizes could be underestimated. Clones that exceeded 20 RNA copies held over 98% of effector molecules, yet under 1% in naive cells. Jurkat TCR RNA spiked in from one cell reportedly remained identifiable amid roughly 940,000 naive cells.

This clonotype was obtained from a human donor in good health. Some libraries in this study had Jurkat cell RNA spiked in. The material sequenced was naive CD8+ T cells from blood, with Jurkat cell RNA spiked in. The subset is: FACS-sorted CD8+CD4-CCR7+CD45RA+ naive T cells. This chain joins TRBV11-2 and TRBJ2-3; 11 bases match TRBD2. In DNA, the CDR3 is TGTGCCAGCAGCTTAGATATAGCGGGAGGGCCGGGAGATACGCAGTATTTT. It is translated as CASSLDIAGGPGDTQYF.